One sample yielded the 22 T cell receptor beta chains listed below, sequenced in a study of Ad26.COV2.S vaccination and SARS-CoV-2 variants. Measured with immunoSEQ multiplex PCR; TCRdb has only the in-frame clones, and not every one. This sample yields about 350,000 clones, of which 70% to 90% are seen a single time; 3.3% belongs to the top ten. Treatment indicated: some 20 received Ad26.COV2.S at low or high dose, single or two shots; five or six received placebo; per-sample allocation not given. Day 63 following the first vaccine or placebo injection was when the samples were taken. Sample: peripheral blood, taken in a trial of Ad26.COV2.S vaccine versus placebo. These receptors all stem from a person between 18 and 59 years old who received the Ad26.COV2.S COVID-19 vaccine or a placebo.

This chain links TRBV7-9 with TRBJ2-5; 7 bases map to TRBD2. With V trimmed by 6 bases and J by 2 bases, 12 bases remained unmatched. Germline V lookup: CDR1 SEHNR, CDR2 FQNEAQ (reference sequence). The CDR3 loop spans 16 amino acids. CDR3 in amino acids: CASSRAGVALQETQYF. The CDR3, as DNA: TGTGCCAGCAGTAGGGCGGGAGTGGCATTACAAGAGACCCAGTACTTC.

The chain recombines TRBV27 with TRBJ1-6; TRBD1 is a possible D gene (5 bases). This CDR3 spans 14 amino acids. Germline CDR1 MNHEY, CDR2 SMNVEV (reference sequence). The V end was cut by 5 bases, the J end by 6 bases, with 11 bases between. CDR3 sequence (DNA): TGTGCCAGCAGTGGGGACGGTTCTAATTCACCCCTCCACTTT. The encoded protein is CASSGDGSNSPLHF.

The genes are TRBV28 and TRBJ2-3; TRBD2 matches 8 bases. V was clipped by 5 bases and J by 1 base; unmatched bases: 11. The germline gives CDR1 MDHEN, CDR2 SYDVKM. The CDR3 extends over 17 amino acids. The CDR3 DNA reads TGTGCCAGCAGTCCCTTGGCTGGAGCGGGGGGCACAGATACGCAGTATTTT. It translates to CASSPLAGAGGTDTQYF.

The chain links TRBV6-2 or TRBV6-3 to TRBJ2-7; D is perhaps TRBD1 or TRBD2 (8 bases each). Trimming shortened V by 3 bases and J by 3 bases, and 30 bases separated the two germline ends. The V gene's germline CDR1 is MNHEY and CDR2 SVGEGT. The CDR3 covers 20 residues. The CDR3 protein is CASSYPDKGGRNRGFYEQYF. CDR3 sequence (DNA): TGTGCCAGCAGTTATCCCGACAAGGGCGGGAGGAACAGGGGGTTCTACGAGCAGTACTTC.

The chain recombines TRBV18 with TRBJ2-7, with 9 bases fitting TRBD1. With 2 bases clipped from V and 6 bases from J, the junction kept 5 bases outside the gene matches. The CDR3 has 14 residues. Germline-derived CDR1 and CDR2 are KGHSH and LQKENI. CDR3 nucleotides: TGTGCCAGCTCACCAGCGACAGGGGGTTCCGAGCAGTACTTC. Encoded protein: CASSPATGGSEQYF.

The chain joins TRBV29-1 to TRBJ2-3; a possible D gene is TRBD2 (6 bases). Trimming cost V 3 bases and J 1 base, with 17 bases left between them. From germline, CDR1 is SQVTM and CDR2 ANQGSEA. The CDR3 contains 16 residues. The CDR3 sequence is CSVDVGAASGTDTQYF. The CDR3 bases are TGCAGCGTTGATGTAGGGGCGGCTAGCGGCACAGATACGCAGTATTTT.

The chain recombines TRBV18 with TRBJ2-7; 10 positions agree with TRBD1. J gave up 3 bases and V 4 bases, and 9 bases lay outside the gene matches. In germline, CDR1 is KGHSH, CDR2 LQKENI. CDR3 length equals 16 residues. CDR3 amino acids: CASSRPSGQGYYEQYF. For the CDR3, the DNA is TGTGCCAGCTCACGACCCTCGGGACAGGGGTACTACGAGCAGTACTTC.

The rearrangement links TRBV20-1 to TRBJ1-1; D gene unclear. The length of the CDR3 is 15 residues. The ends were cut back, 3 bases at V and 0 bases at J, with 14 bases in the middle. The germline V gene has CDR1 DFQATT and CDR2 SNEGSKA (reference sequence). The CDR3 DNA follows: TGCAGTGCTAGTGGGGAAGGTAAAATGAACACTGAAGCTTTCTTT. Its protein is CSASGEGKMNTEAFF.

The genes are TRBV5-6 and TRBJ1-1, with a possible D match to TRBD1 (6 bases). Trimming stripped 7 bases from V and 3 bases from J, with 13 bases between. Germline V gene sequence: CDR1 SGHDT, CDR2 YYEEEE. The CDR3 covers 13 residues. The CDR3 bases are TGTGCCAGCGGGGGGGCTTCTGACACTGAAGCTTTCTTT. Translating it yields CASGGASDTEAFF.

This rearrangement joins TRBV14 to TRBJ2-5; the D gene could be TRBD1 or TRBD2 (7 bases each). Trimming stripped 4 bases from V and 5 bases from J, with 14 bases between. This CDR3 region has 14 residues. Germline CDR1 reads SGHDN; CDR2 reads FVKESK. Here the CDR3 DNA reads TGTGCCAGCAGCCGCAGGGGGGGTATGGAGACCCAGTACTTC. It codes for CASSRRGGMETQYF.

J is TRBJ2-5 and V is TRBV7-9; 9 nucleotides line up with TRBD1. After removal of 5 bases from V and 5 bases from J, the junction contained 12 bases not matched to a gene. The CDR3 has 16 amino acids. The germline V gene has CDR1 SEHNR and CDR2 FQNEAQ (reference sequence). This chain's CDR3 is CASSAQGAQRTETQYF. CDR3 coding DNA: TGTGCCAGCAGCGCACAGGGGGCGCAGCGTACGGAGACCCAGTACTTC. Drawing the rest from reference TRBV7-9 and TRBJ2-5, the complete variable domain is DTGVSQNPRHKITKRGQNVTFRCDPISEHNRLYWYRQTLGQGPEFLTYFQNEAQLEKSRLLSDRFSAERPKGSFSTLEIQRTEQGDSAMYLCASSAQGAQRTETQYFGPGTRLLVL.

The gene calls are TRBV5-4 and TRBJ2-7; no definite D call. The germline V gene has CDR1 SGHNT and CDR2 YYREEE (reference sequence). The V end lost 1 base, the J end lost 6 bases, and 14 bases lay between the germline ends. The CDR3 is 14 residues long. Here the CDR3 reads CASSLRTELGEQYF. Here the CDR3 DNA reads TGTGCCAGCAGCTTGAGGACGGAGCTGGGCGAGCAGTACTTC.

The rearrangement uses TRBV6-2 or TRBV6-3 and TRBJ2-7; maybe TRBD1 (5 bases). V was cut by 5 bases and J by 1 base, with 9 bases left in between. Germline CDR1 MNHEY, CDR2 SVGEGT. This CDR3 spans 13 amino acids. The CDR3 reads CASSRGTSYEQYF. The CDR3 DNA follows: TGTGCCAGCAGTAGGGGCACATCCTACGAGCAGTACTTC.

V and J are TRBV19 and TRBJ2-1; 9 bases fit TRBD2. Trimming removed 3 bases from V and 4 bases from J; junction bases left unmatched: 7. The CDR3 sequence is 16 residues long. Looked up from germline, CDR1 is LNHDA and CDR2 is SQIVND (reference sequence). The CDR3 region is CASSMRASGVYNEQFF. Here the CDR3 DNA reads TGTGCCAGTAGTATGCGGGCTAGCGGGGTATACAATGAGCAGTTCTTC.

This chain uses TRBV5-6 with TRBJ2-7; possible D gene TRBD1, 5 bases. V was cut by 0 bases and J by 3 bases, with 10 bases left in between. Germline V CDR1 and CDR2: SGHDT, YYEEEE. This CDR3 has 14 residues. CDR3 loop: CASSLGTRNYEQYF. Written as DNA, the CDR3 is TGTGCCAGCAGCTTGGGGACAAGAAACTACGAGCAGTACTTC.

This sequence joins TRBV12-5 and TRBJ2-3; no clear D gene. CDR3 size: 10 residues. Germline V gene lookup returns CDR1 LGHNT and CDR2 FRNRAP. V was pared by 4 bases and J by 9 bases, with 5 bases between. CDR3 coding DNA: TGTGCTAGTGGTTCGCTCACGCAGTATTTT. Its protein product is CASGSLTQYF.

V gene TRBV2 combines with J gene TRBJ1-5; D unclear. Germline V CDR1 and CDR2: SNHLY, FYNNEI. The CDR3 totals 15 residues. The V gene lost 6 bases and the J gene lost 1 base, with 13 bases spanning the gap. Here the CDR3 reads CASRPGERSNQPQHF. CDR3 nucleotide sequence: TGTGCCAGCAGACCTGGGGAAAGAAGCAATCAGCCCCAGCATTTT.

The chain couples TRBV10-1 to TRBJ2-7, with TRBD1 matching 8 bases. V lost 8 bases and J lost 7; bases outside the gene matches: 7. Looked up from germline, CDR1 is WNHNN and CDR2 is SYGVQD (reference sequence). This CDR3 comprises 12 residues. CDR3 DNA sequence: TGCGCCAGCCGGACAGGGCGTGGAGAGCAGTACTTC. Translation: CASRTGRGEQYF.

The J gene is TRBJ2-5, the V gene TRBV5-1, with 16 bases aligning to TRBD2. Losses at the gene ends were 8 bases for V and 2 bases for J; bases not matched to a gene: 12. This CDR3 contains 18 residues. Per germline, CDR1 SGHRS and CDR2 YFSETQ. As DNA, the CDR3 is TGCGCCAGTTATCCCGGGACTAGCGGGGGGGCCTCGCAAGAGACCCAGTACTTC. Translating it yields CASYPGTSGGASQETQYF.

CDR3 region: CASRDGRGGPADTQYF. The DNA of the CDR3 is TGTGCCAGCAGAGACGGACGCGGGGGGCCAGCAGATACGCAGTATTTT. V and J are TRBV11-3 and TRBJ2-3; 8 positions match TRBD2. Germline loops: CDR1 SGHNT, CDR2 YENEEA. This CDR3 comprises 16 residues. Trimming removed 6 bases from V and 4 bases from J; junction bases left unmatched: 12.

This sequence joins TRBV4-1 and TRBJ2-5, with D unclear. The germline gives CDR1 MGHRA, CDR2 YSYEKL. This CDR3 spans 14 amino acids. The V end lost 4 bases, the J end lost 5 bases, and 14 bases lay between the germline ends. The CDR3 region is CASSRGPMAETQYF. In nucleotides, the CDR3 is TGCGCCAGCAGCCGCGGACCTATGGCCGAGACCCAGTACTTC.

The chain recombines TRBV5-6 with TRBJ2-4; TRBD2 aligns across 14 bases. The germline V gene encodes CDR1 SGHDT and CDR2 YYEEEE. The CDR3 extends over 18 amino acids. V gave up 4 bases and J gave up 1 base; unmatched junction bases: 7. The CDR3: CASSRLAGGQEAKNIQYF. The CDR3 nucleotides are TGTGCCAGCAGCCGACTAGCGGGGGGGCAGGAGGCCAAAAACATTCAGTACTTC.